The 27 T cell receptor beta chains reported below all come from one sample, sequenced in a study of blood T cell repertoires in COVID-19. Sequenced by immunoSEQ multiplex PCR; TCRdb stores in-frame clones only, minus some. This table has over 100,000 clones, about 91% appearing once. Sequenced: peripheral blood. Receptor source: a man between 45 and 60 years old with acute or convalescent COVID-19.

This clone was seen once. This chain joins TRBV6-1 and TRBJ2-5; D ambiguous. There are 12 residues in the CDR3. V lost 5 bases and J 5 bases, leaving 9 bases between the germline ends. Looked up from germline, CDR1 is MNHNS and CDR2 is SASEGT. As DNA, the CDR3 is TGTGCCAGCAGTTCCCAGTCGGAGACCCAGTACTTC. It translates to CASSSQSETQYF.

This clone was detected only a few times. Other DNA sequences within the sample encode an identical CDR3. The chain combines TRBV5-1 with TRBJ2-4; D remains ambiguous. The CDR3 runs to 14 residues. Deletions cut 4 bases from V and 0 bases from J, with 8 bases between. CDR1 is SGHRS, CDR2 YFSETQ, per germline. The CDR3 DNA reads as TGCGCCAGCAGCCCCCTCCTAGCCAAAAACATTCAGTACTTC. As protein: CASSPLLAKNIQYF.

The chain links TRBV5-4 to TRBJ1-2; 7 bases are a match to TRBD1. The junction had 8 bases not matched to a gene; V was cut back by 2 bases and J by 4 bases. Per germline, CDR1 SGHNT and CDR2 YYREEE (reference sequence). This CDR3 has 15 residues. For the CDR3, the DNA is TGTGCCAGCAGCTTTCGGGACAGAGCCCTCTATGGCTACACCTTC. It is translated as CASSFRDRALYGYTF.

The chain carries TRBV19 and TRBJ1-2, with 7 bases that match TRBD1. Trimming took 6 bases from V and 0 from J; bases not matched to a gene: 7. The germline CDR1 and CDR2 sequences are LNHDA and SQIVND (reference sequence). This CDR3 contains 15 residues. The CDR3 here is CASSTGDRANYGYTF. The CDR3 DNA sequence: TGTGCCAGTAGCACAGGGGACCGAGCTAACTATGGCTACACCTTC.

The chain links TRBV10-3 to TRBJ1-5, with 9 positions matching TRBD1. This CDR3 comprises 14 residues. From germline, CDR1 is ENHRY and CDR2 SYGVKD. V was clipped by 5 bases and J by 6 bases; unmatched bases: 5. CDR3 DNA sequence: TGTGCCATCAGTTCACAGGGGGCTAGTCAGCCCCAGCATTTT. This translates into CAISSQGASQPQHF.

The rearrangement uses TRBV5-6 and TRBJ2-3; D not resolved. Trimming shortened V by 8 bases and J by 3 bases, and 10 bases separated the two germline ends. This CDR3 spans 12 amino acids. The V gene's germline CDR1 is SGHDT and CDR2 YYEEEE. This chain's CDR3 is CASSVGTDTQYF. CDR3 sequence (DNA): TGTGCCAGTTCCGTCGGGACAGATACGCAGTATTTT.

A remark on this clone: The sample carries other DNA sequences with the same CDR3. The CDR3 bases are TGTGCCATCAGTGGGGACAGGGCTCAGCCCCAGCATTTT. It codes for CAISGDRAQPQHF. The chain carries TRBV10-3 and TRBJ1-5; 9 bases are a match to TRBD1. V gave up 4 bases and J gave up 6 bases; unmatched junction bases: 1. The CDR3 runs 13 residues. CDR1 and CDR2 from the germline V gene are ENHRY and SYGVKD.

The chain couples TRBV19 to TRBJ2-1, with D possibly TRBD2 on 5 matching bases. CDR3 length equals 15 residues. V dropped 4 bases and J dropped 8 bases, with 18 bases sitting between them. CDR1 and CDR2 from the germline V gene are LNHDA and SQIVND (reference sequence). The CDR3 is CASSTEEVFSHEQFF. CDR3 DNA sequence: TGTGCCAGTAGTACGGAGGAGGTATTTTCCCATGAGCAGTTCTTC.

This clone was counted a few times. V gene TRBV28 combines with J gene TRBJ1-3; D is unresolved. The V end was cut by 8 bases, the J end by 0 bases, with 17 bases between. Germline CDR1 reads MDHEN; CDR2 reads SYDVKM. This CDR3 contains 16 residues. The CDR3 loop is CASQAGGGFSGNTIYF. CDR3 bases: TGTGCCAGCCAAGCCGGTGGCGGCTTCTCTGGAAACACCATATATTTT.

The chain links TRBV7-2 to TRBJ2-1; maybe TRBD2 (5 bases). This CDR3 has 14 residues. Trimming took off 5 bases at V and 8 bases at J, with 16 bases between the two ends. Germline V gene sequence: CDR1 SGHTA, CDR2 FQGNSA. The CDR3 sequence is CASSTRAAGDEQFF. For the CDR3, the DNA is TGTGCCAGCAGCACCCGGGCGGCCGGGGATGAGCAGTTCTTC.

V gene TRBV11-2 combines with J gene TRBJ2-1; no clear D gene. Per germline, CDR1 SGHAT and CDR2 FQNNGV. CDR3 length: 11 residues. V was pared by 0 bases and J by 9 bases, with 3 bases between. The CDR3 loop reads CASSLELEQFF. In nucleotides, the CDR3 is TGTGCCAGCAGCTTAGAACTTGAGCAGTTCTTC.

The gene calls are TRBV5-4 and TRBJ2-7, with TRBD2 matching over 9 bases. V trimming: 0 bases; J trimming: 7 bases; junction bases outside the gene matches: 8. The CDR3 spans 15 residues. Germline CDR1 reads SGHNT; CDR2 reads YYREEE (reference sequence). The CDR3 DNA reads as TGTGCCAGCAGCTTGGTTGGCGGGAGGGTATCGGAGCAGTACTTC. Translation gives CASSLVGGRVSEQYF.

V gene TRBV5-6 combines with J gene TRBJ1-1, with D possibly being TRBD1 (5 bases). Per germline, CDR1 SGHDT and CDR2 YYEEEE. The CDR3 is made up of 14 amino acids. Deletions cut 3 bases from V and 4 bases from J, with 13 bases between. The CDR3: CASSSAGQGTEAFF. CDR3 sequence (DNA): TGTGCCAGCAGCTCGGCAGGACAAGGCACTGAAGCTTTCTTT.

V usage is TRBV23-1 and J usage is TRBJ1-4; D is ambiguous. TRBV23-1 qualifies as an ORF whose function is uncertain. This CDR3 contains 15 residues. The CDR3 sequence is CDQVRVAGFGEKLFF. CDR3 nucleotides: TGCGATCAAGTGCGGGTCGCGGGGTTCGGGGAAAAACTGTTTTTT.

The genes are TRBV10-2 and TRBJ1-2, with D maybe TRBD1 (5 bases). CDR3 length: 12 amino acids. CDR1 is WSHSY, CDR2 SAAADI, per germline. With 8 bases removed from V and 4 bases from J, the gap between germline ends came to 11 bases. The CDR3: CASGPGGYGYTF. DNA of the CDR3: TGCGCCAGCGGGCCGGGGGGCTATGGCTACACCTTC.

V and J are TRBV3-1 (or the pseudogene TRBV3-2) and TRBJ2-1; D is unclear. Germline V gene sequence: CDR1 LGHDT, CDR2 YNNKEL (reference sequence). This CDR3 comprises 15 residues. V was clipped by 4 bases and J by 4 bases, with 14 bases between them. Here the CDR3 DNA reads TGTGCCAGCAGCCCCATCCAGCGCCAATACAATGAGCAGTTCTTC. The encoded protein is CASSPIQRQYNEQFF.

The J gene is TRBJ2-6, the V gene TRBV3-1 (or the pseudogene TRBV3-2); D is perhaps TRBD1 (6 bases). The CDR3 spans 16 residues. CDR1 is LGHDT and CDR2 is YNNKEL in the germline V gene (reference sequence). The V end was cut by 6 bases, the J end by 0 bases, with 12 bases between. The chain's CDR3 is CASRRDRNSGANVLTF. The CDR3 nucleotides read TGTGCCAGCAGGCGCGACAGGAACTCTGGGGCCAACGTCCTGACTTTC.

The rearrangement links TRBV5-4 to TRBJ2-1; 8 nucleotides line up with TRBD1. V shed 0 bases and J 6 bases; nucleotides not matched to a gene: 5. Germline lookup yields CDR1 SGHNT and CDR2 YYREEE (reference sequence). CDR3 length: 15 residues. CDR3 in DNA: TGTGCCAGCAGCTTGGACAGGGGGTTTGTCAATGAGCAGTTCTTC. It codes for CASSLDRGFVNEQFF.

This rearrangement joins TRBV5-6 to TRBJ1-3; D gene uncertain. Germline V gene sequence: CDR1 SGHDT, CDR2 YYEEEE. The V and J ends lost 1 base and 7 bases respectively, with 9 bases between them. CDR3 length: 13 residues. CDR3 bases: TGTGCCAGCAGCTTGACCGGGGTCAACACCATATATTTT. It is translated as CASSLTGVNTIYF.

V gene TRBV7-2 combines with J gene TRBJ2-3, with 9 nucleotides matching TRBD2. The CDR3 sequence is 19 residues long. V was clipped by 6 bases and J by 4 bases; unmatched bases: 20. Germline V CDR1 and CDR2: SGHTA, FQGNSA. This chain's CDR3 is CASSNIGLAGTPAADTQYF. Here the CDR3 DNA reads TGTGCCAGCAGTAATATCGGCCTAGCGGGGACCCCCGCGGCAGATACGCAGTATTTT.

The chain combines TRBV5-6 with TRBJ2-1; D is unclear. The V gene's germline CDR1 is SGHDT and CDR2 YYEEEE. Trimming shortened V by 2 bases and J by 7 bases, and 4 bases separated the two germline ends. This CDR3 comprises 11 residues. In DNA, the CDR3 is TGTGCCAGCAGCTTAGAGAATGAGCAGTTCTTC. It yields the protein CASSLENEQFF.

This clone was recorded only once. The chain recombines TRBV6-5 with TRBJ2-1; D is uncertain. V lost 5 bases to trimming and J lost 0 bases, with 11 bases between them. This CDR3 region has 15 residues. Germline V gene sequence: CDR1 MNHEY, CDR2 SVGAGI. The CDR3 reads CASSPEAFSYNEQFF. The CDR3 region has the DNA TGTGCCAGCAGTCCTGAGGCCTTCTCCTACAATGAGCAGTTCTTC.

V gene TRBV20-1 combines with J gene TRBJ1-1; D not resolved. Trimming pared 2 bases from V and 6 bases from J, leaving 4 bases between. The germline gives CDR1 DFQATT, CDR2 SNEGSKA (reference sequence). The CDR3 has 10 residues. The CDR3 nucleotides read TGCAGTGCTAGATCCGCTGAAGCTTTCTTT. As protein: CSARSAEAFF.

The rearrangement links TRBV7-2 to TRBJ1-1, with unresolved D. CDR1 is SGHTA and CDR2 is FQGNSA in the germline V gene. Trimming stripped 7 bases from V and 1 base from J, with 10 bases between. The CDR3 runs 13 residues. CDR3 protein: CASNPSPNTEAFF. CDR3 sequence (DNA): TGTGCCAGCAACCCTAGCCCGAACACTGAAGCTTTCTTT.

CDR3 loop: CASTEQINQPQHF. The CDR3 coding sequence is TGTGCCAGCACGGAACAGATCAATCAGCCCCAGCATTTT. The V gene is TRBV2, the J gene TRBJ1-5, with D uncertain. The CDR3 covers 13 residues. Germline CDR1 is SNHLY and CDR2 is FYNNEI. V lost 7 bases and J lost 3, with 10 bases in between. Using reference TRBV2 and TRBJ1-5 for the parts outside the CDR3, the full variable domain is EPEVTQTPSHQVTQMGQEVILRCVPISNHLYFYWYRQILGQKVEFLVSFYNNEISEKSEIFDDQFSVERPDGSNFTLKIRSTKLEDSAMYFCASTEQINQPQHFGDGTRLSIL.

V and J are TRBV6-5 and TRBJ2-3; 9 nucleotides agree with TRBD1. CDR1 and CDR2 (germline): MNHEY, SVGAGI. V was pared by 0 bases and J by 9 bases, with 10 bases of the junction left unmatched. The CDR3 spans 16 residues. CDR3 sequence (DNA): TGTGCCAGCAGTTACTCGCTACAGGGGGCGCGGGACACGCAGTATTTT. This sequence encodes CASSYSLQGARDTQYF.

The chain uses TRBV7-2 and TRBJ1-1; D perhaps matches TRBD1 (6 bases). V gave up 1 base and J gave up 1 base, with 13 bases separating them. Germline V gene lookup returns CDR1 SGHTA and CDR2 FQGNSA. The CDR3 length is 16 residues. The chain's CDR3 is CASSLVAGVENTEAFF. As DNA, the CDR3 is TGTGCCAGCAGCTTAGTGGCAGGGGTAGAGAACACTGAAGCTTTCTTT.